This passage covers 23 T cell receptor beta chains from one sample sequenced in a study of CD8 T cells in Susac syndrome. Random hexamers were used to reverse transcribe the RNA input (0.5 to 1 ug). TCRdb re-derived calls from the immunoSEQ multiplex PCR reads in MiXCR, one entry per CDR3 protein. This sample has some 95,000 distinct CDR3 sequences, with about 93% found just once. Material: CD8+ T cells from PBMCs. These receptors were collected from a human donor in good health.

V usage is TRBV15 and J usage is TRBJ2-3, with D uncertain. The V end was cut by 0 bases, the J end by 4 bases, with 8 bases between. This CDR3 has 14 residues. Germline V gene lookup returns CDR1 LNHNV and CDR2 YYDKDF (reference sequence). CDR3 nucleotides: TGTGCCACCAGCAGAGATCGGTACTCAGATACGCAGTATTTT. Translating it yields CATSRDRYSDTQYF.

This chain connects TRBV19 to TRBJ1-1; a weak D match, TRBD1 (6 bases). CDR3 length equals 14 residues. The ends were cut back, 5 bases at V and 7 bases at J, with 17 bases in the middle. Germline CDR1 is LNHDA and CDR2 is SQIVND (reference sequence). The CDR3 DNA sequence: TGTGCCAGTAGTGTGTTAGGCGAACAGGGTGAAGCTTTCTTT. Residues: CASSVLGEQGEAFF.

This chain connects TRBV29-1 to TRBJ1-1; no firm D call. The CDR3 sequence is 14 residues long. CDR1 is SQVTM, CDR2 ANQGSEA, per germline. The V end lost 7 bases, the J end lost 2 bases, and 17 bases lay between the germline ends. CDR3 bases: TGCAGCGCCCATGGGATCTTACGAAACACTGAAGCTTTCTTT. Translated, it gives CSAHGILRNTEAFF.

The rearrangement uses TRBV5-6 and TRBJ2-3; 8 bases fit TRBD1. The trim removed 1 base at V and 4 bases at J, leaving 8 bases unmatched. The CDR3 loop spans 16 amino acids. Germline loops: CDR1 SGHDT, CDR2 YYEEEE. The CDR3 region is CASSLSRQGFADTQYF. As DNA, the CDR3 is TGTGCCAGCAGCTTGAGCAGACAGGGGTTTGCAGATACGCAGTATTTT.

The V gene is TRBV2, the J gene TRBJ2-7; D is ambiguous. The CDR3 contains 15 residues. V lost 2 bases to trimming and J lost 2 bases, with 13 bases between them. Germline CDR1 and CDR2: SNHLY and FYNNEI. CDR3 DNA sequence: TGTGCCAGCAGTGAAAGGACCGGCCAGACCTACGAGCAGTACTTC. This gives the protein CASSERTGQTYEQYF.

The chain uses TRBV5-1 and TRBJ1-1; D unclear. Looked up from germline, CDR1 is SGHRS and CDR2 is YFSETQ. Trimming took off 4 bases at V and 3 bases at J, with 13 bases between the two ends. The CDR3 extends over 14 amino acids. CDR3: CASSPDGVDTEAFF. In DNA, the CDR3 is TGCGCCAGCAGCCCCGACGGGGTTGACACTGAAGCTTTCTTT.

This clonotype was observed a handful of times. The chain has TRBV6-5 and TRBJ2-3, with D hard to call. This CDR3 contains 15 residues. CDR1 MNHEY and CDR2 SVGAGI come from the germline V gene. The V end was cut by 5 bases, the J end by 1 base, with 13 bases between. In nucleotides, the CDR3 is TGTGCCAGCAGTAGCCTTGGCGGACGCACAGATACGCAGTATTTT. As protein: CASSSLGGRTDTQYF.

V gene TRBV9 combines with J gene TRBJ2-3; D remains ambiguous. The germline V gene encodes CDR1 SGDLS and CDR2 YYNGEE. Trimming shortened V by 3 bases and J by 0 bases, and 8 bases separated the two germline ends. This CDR3 has 14 amino acids. The chain's CDR3 is CASSDAGSTDTQYF. The CDR3 bases are TGTGCCAGCAGCGATGCAGGTAGCACAGATACGCAGTATTTT.

This rearrangement joins TRBV29-1 to TRBJ1-1; 7 bases are shared with TRBD1. The CDR3 is 12 amino acids. With V trimmed by 4 bases and J by 4 bases, 3 bases remained unmatched. The germline gives CDR1 SQVTM, CDR2 ANQGSEA. CDR3 amino acids: CSVGQGFTEAFF. For the CDR3, the DNA is TGCAGCGTTGGACAGGGATTCACTGAAGCTTTCTTT.

J is TRBJ1-1 and V is TRBV30; no clear D gene. The CDR3 sequence is 11 residues long. The V end lost 4 bases, the J end lost 8 bases, and 11 bases lay between the germline ends. Germline CDR1 and CDR2: GTSNPN and SVGIG (reference sequence). CDR3 in DNA: TGTGCCTGGACAGGCCCCACGGAAGCTTTCTTT. Its translation is CAWTGPTEAFF.

This chain joins TRBV14 and TRBJ2-1, with D unresolved. V shed 1 base and J shed 5 bases, with 12 bases lying between them. Germline V gene sequence: CDR1 SGHDN, CDR2 FVKESK. The CDR3 extends over 15 amino acids. The CDR3: CASSQGTPVHNEQFF. The CDR3 nucleotides read TGTGCCAGCAGCCAAGGGACCCCGGTCCACAATGAGCAGTTCTTC.

The chain recombines TRBV5-4 with TRBJ2-7; D gene unclear. Trimming cost V 3 bases and J 3 bases, with 10 bases left between them. This CDR3 is 13 amino acids long. Germline CDR1 is SGHNT and CDR2 is YYREEE (reference sequence). DNA for the CDR3: TGTGCCAGCAGCTCTGGATTCCACTACGAGCAGTACTTC. As protein: CASSSGFHYEQYF.

This clonotype has only a few counts. The gene calls are TRBV13 and TRBJ2-5; D not certain. The CDR3 consists of 12 residues. V dropped 4 bases and J dropped 0 bases, with 3 bases sitting between them. Germline CDR1 and CDR2: PRHDT and FYEKMQ (reference sequence). This CDR3 reads CASSSYQETQYF. CDR3 sequence (DNA): TGTGCCAGCAGCTCCTACCAAGAGACCCAGTACTTC.

Worth noting for this clonotype: The junction departs from germline at one end; a sequencing error may be responsible. This chain links TRBV2 with TRBJ2-7; 9 positions agree with TRBD2. The CDR3 runs to 16 residues. Germline assignment: CDR1 SNHLY and CDR2 FYNNEI. The CDR3 DNA sequence: TGTGCCAGCAGTGAAACTAGCGGGTACCACTCCTACGATCAGTACTTC. Translating gives CASSETSGYHSYDQYF.

The chain combines TRBV9 with TRBJ2-7; 8 nucleotides align to TRBD1. From germline, CDR1 is SGDLS and CDR2 YYNGEE. The V segment lost 4 bases and the J segment 0 bases; nucleotides outside the gene matches: 6. This CDR3 is built from 15 residues. The CDR3 DNA is TGTGCCAGCAGCCCCCGGACAGGGAGCTCCTACGAGCAGTACTTC. It encodes CASSPRTGSSYEQYF.

This chain connects TRBV3-1 to TRBJ2-5, with a possible D match to TRBD2 (6 bases). Germline loops: CDR1 LGHDT, CDR2 YNNKEL (reference sequence). The CDR3 runs to 13 residues. Trimming left V 3 bases short and J 1 base short, with 6 bases between. The CDR3 sequence: CASSQTSQETQYF. DNA of the CDR3: TGTGCCAGCAGCCAGACTAGCCAAGAGACCCAGTACTTC.

The genes are TRBV9 and TRBJ2-5, with D possibly TRBD2 on 5 matching bases. Trimming left V 2 bases short and J 3 bases short, with 5 bases between. This CDR3 contains 12 residues. Germline loops: CDR1 SGDLS, CDR2 YYNGEE. CDR3 amino acids: CASSVGEETQYF. DNA of the CDR3: TGTGCCAGCAGCGTGGGAGAAGAGACCCAGTACTTC.

The chain employs TRBV11-2 and TRBJ2-1; D is possibly TRBD1 or TRBD2 (6 bases each). Germline loops: CDR1 SGHAT, CDR2 FQNNGV. CDR3 length: 13 residues. Trimming shortened V by 5 bases and J by 5 bases, and 10 bases separated the two germline ends. CDR3 in amino acids: CASSGGPHNEQFF. The DNA for the CDR3 is TGTGCCAGCAGCGGGGGGCCCCACAATGAGCAGTTCTTC.

The genes are TRBV11-2 and TRBJ1-1; no firm D call. Germline assignment: CDR1 SGHAT and CDR2 FQNNGV. V lost 3 bases and J 4 bases, leaving 9 bases between the germline ends. This CDR3 has 13 amino acids. The CDR3: CASSFRSVTEAFF. DNA for the CDR3: TGTGCCAGCAGCTTCCGGTCAGTCACTGAAGCTTTCTTT. Combining the CDR3 with reference TRBV11-2 and TRBJ1-1 gives the whole variable domain EAGVAQSPRYKIIEKRQSVAFWCNPISGHATLYWYQQILGQGPKLLIQFQNNGVVDDSQLPKDRFSAERLKGVDSTLKIQPAKLEDSAVYLCASSFRSVTEAFFGQGTRLTVV.

This chain uses TRBV6-1 with TRBJ2-2, with a weak D call TRBD2 (5 bases). Germline V gene lookup returns CDR1 MNHNS and CDR2 SASEGT. V was shortened by 11 bases and J by 1 base, with 20 bases between the two germline ends. This CDR3 has 16 amino acids. Written as DNA, the CDR3 is TGTGCCGTCCGCTGCGAGGGCCCAAGGAACACCGGGGAGCTGTTTTTT. Protein: CAVRCEGPRNTGELFF.

V and J are TRBV4-1 and TRBJ2-7, with 8 bases that match TRBD2. V dropped 3 bases and J dropped 0; count of bases not matched to a gene: 10. The CDR3 consists of 17 residues. The V gene's germline CDR1 is MGHRA and CDR2 YSYEKL. DNA for the CDR3: TGCGCCAGCAGCCAGGGGGGTAGCGGGGAGAGCTCCTACGAGCAGTACTTC. This gives the protein CASSQGGSGESSYEQYF.

The chain recombines TRBV19 with TRBJ1-1, with no clear D. The germline V and J ends were trimmed by 7 bases and 1 base, with 10 bases remaining between them. The length of the CDR3 is 13 residues. Germline lookup yields CDR1 LNHDA and CDR2 SQIVND (reference sequence). CDR3 protein: CASKLPENTEAFF. The CDR3 nucleotides are TGTGCCAGTAAACTTCCGGAGAACACTGAAGCTTTCTTT.

The V and J genes are TRBV7-9 and TRBJ1-5, with unresolved D. Germline CDR1 reads SEHNR; CDR2 reads FQNEAQ (reference sequence). The length of the CDR3 is 15 residues. V lost 6 bases, J lost 4 bases, and 16 bases lay in between. CDR3 in amino acids: CASSSSVGRNQPQHF. The CDR3 coding sequence is TGTGCCAGCAGTTCCTCCGTAGGTAGGAATCAGCCCCAGCATTTT.